The entry below gives a single TCR beta chain sequence along with its context. Its cognate antigen has yet to be identified. Per-base qualities were not stored, and no clone one base away is much larger. This sample is part of a study of shared clonotypes between healthy human individuals (dated by TCRdb to 2019 to 2021). Background on the whole study: The cohort included a few men and a couple of women between 18 and 49 years of age. Per donor, three plates each were used for CD4 naive and CD4 memory, two for CD8 naive, and one for CD8 memory. To estimate repertoire size and how much clonotype sharing occurs between individuals, the study deeply sequenced the blood TCR repertoires of five or six healthy adults. Libraries were prepared and TCR repertoires were sequenced by different laboratories using diverse techniques, in order to increase sequencing depth and limit assay-specific biases. Per donor, leukapheresis produced somewhere between about 0.94 and 8.9 billion PBMCs.

The investigation overall reported the following: Higher generation probabilities were observed for clonotypes shared by all four sorted-subset donors than for non-shared clonotypes. Pairwise subsampling indicated that sequencing depth was expected to affect the degree of clonotype sharing among donors. Naive subsets generally had larger estimated clonotype richness than memory subsets. Rarefaction of sorted-subset datasets indicated incomplete sequencing despite the large sequencing depth. Sharing across several donors was observed for 5% to 6.5% of naive CD4, over 3% of naive CD8, 2% to 2.5% of memory CD4, and around 0.4% of memory CD8 clonotypes. Sampling was restricted to blood, and TCR repertoires in tissue are likely to differ from TCR repertoires in blood. Because the study included only a small number of donors, the genetic and exposure-history diversity represented was limited.

CD8 naive samples were CD45RO-negative cells positively selected for CCR7, giving a CD45RA+CCR7+ population that excluded TemRA cells. Donors were healthy HIV-negative adults with no recently reported acute infections or vaccinations. All donors were Caucasian adults living in Nashville, Tennessee, USA. Blood was obtained by leukapheresis, after which PBMCs were separated by Ficoll-Histopaque density gradient centrifugation and cryopreserved in liquid nitrogen vapor phase. Analytical flow cytometry was used to check the purity and quantity of every magnetically sorted T cell population. Each sorted fraction had its genomic DNA isolated and then quantified by UV absorbance on a Nanodrop 2000c. TCR CDR3 regions were amplified from genomic DNA by multiplex PCR using the deep immunoSEQ assay. For each cell subset, the extracted genomic DNA was distributed evenly across all wells of several immunoSEQ 96-well plates, and each plate served as one replicate. For sorted subsets, roughly 200 ng of genomic DNA, equivalent to roughly 30,000 T cell genomes, went into each replicate PCR. Purified libraries were quantified with a Qubit 3.0 fluorometer, sized on a Bioanalyzer 2100, and re-quantified with the KAPA Library Quantification kit. Every immunoSEQ 96-well plate was sequenced on a separate single-read 150-cycle Illumina NextSeq 550 flow cell. Concerning the study's data processing: Because the immunoSEQ output included only junctional sequences and no quality scores, the filtering could not be the same as the filtering used for full-length reads. To assign V/J genes and CDR3, sequences were annotated against IMGT germline references using PyIR, a Python wrapper for IgBLAST v1.9. Any read was removed if the V/J assignment was weak (E-value above 1e-6), the CDR3 was missing, or the read contained stop codons, out-of-frame junctions, or ambiguous translated residues. V3J clonotypes were defined as sequences sharing an identical inferred V gene, J gene, and CDR3 amino acid sequence. To compute the percentage overlap between repertoires, the number of shared unique clonotypes was divided by the size of the smaller repertoire. Repertoire richness was assessed with RTK rarefaction, the Chao1 estimator, and Recon v2.1 estimates of unobserved clonotypes. Generation probabilities were computed with OLGA for all TCRbeta clonotypes obtained by the gDNA method from a few donors. The table comes from immuneACCESS by way of TCRdb, which keeps in-frame sequences with V and J called. Part of the clones is missing from these tables; in studies checked, under half for an unresolved V gene and the rest for unknown reasons. Clonal size and the V and J genes are those of that table, whereas D and trimming came from the DNA. The sample yields more than 600,000 clones; 92% were counted once. The top ten hold approximately 24% of the sample.

The source is a young man in good health. Sequencing input: naive CD8+ T cells sorted from blood. The sample's cell subset or site label, in plain terms: CD45RA+CCR7+.

Read as DNA, the sequence is TGTGCCAGCAGCCCCAGCCGGGGTGAGCGGGAGACAGATACGCAGTATTTT. This yields the protein CASSPSRGERETDTQYF. The rearrangement joined TRBV7-9 to TRBJ2-3, and TRBD2 matches 8 of the central bases. The CDR3 runs 17 residues from the cysteine to the phenylalanine. The entry retains the CDR3 DNA only, 51 bases that are in frame from base 1. After removal of 5 bases from V and 3 bases from J, the junction retains 13 bases not matched to a gene. CDR1 and CDR2 were assigned from the germline V gene (reference sequence) as SEHNR and FQNEAQ.